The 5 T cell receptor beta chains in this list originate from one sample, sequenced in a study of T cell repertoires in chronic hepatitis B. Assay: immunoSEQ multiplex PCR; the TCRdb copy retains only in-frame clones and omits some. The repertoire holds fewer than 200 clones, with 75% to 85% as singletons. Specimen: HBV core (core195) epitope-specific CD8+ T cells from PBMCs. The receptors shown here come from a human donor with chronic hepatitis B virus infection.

The CDR3 region has the DNA TGTGCCAGCAGCTTAGACCCCCTGTGGGCTTTCTTT. This encodes CASSLDPLWAFF. This chain uses TRBV13 with TRBJ1-1; unclear D gene. CDR3 length equals 12 residues. Trimming cost V 1 base and J 11 bases, with 11 bases left between them. Germline CDR1 PRHDT, CDR2 FYEKMQ (reference sequence).

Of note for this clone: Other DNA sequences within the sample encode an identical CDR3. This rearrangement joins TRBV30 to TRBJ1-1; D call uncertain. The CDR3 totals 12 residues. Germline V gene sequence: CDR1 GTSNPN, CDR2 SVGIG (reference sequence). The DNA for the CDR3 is TGTGCGGAAGGACGGTTAAACACTGAAGCTTTCTTT. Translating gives CAEGRLNTEAFF.

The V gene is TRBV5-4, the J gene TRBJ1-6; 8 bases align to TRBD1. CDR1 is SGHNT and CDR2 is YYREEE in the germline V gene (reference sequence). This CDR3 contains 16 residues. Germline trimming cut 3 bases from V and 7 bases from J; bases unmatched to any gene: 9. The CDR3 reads CASSWAEQGGNSPLHF. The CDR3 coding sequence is TGTGCCAGCAGCTGGGCCGAACAGGGGGGGAATTCACCCCTCCACTTT. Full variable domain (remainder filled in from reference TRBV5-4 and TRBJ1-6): ETGVTQSPTHLIKTRGQQVTLRCSSQSGHNTVSWYQQALGQGPQFIFQYYREEENGRGNFPPRFSGLQFPNYSSELNVNALELDDSALYLCASSWAEQGGNSPLHFGNGTRLTVT.

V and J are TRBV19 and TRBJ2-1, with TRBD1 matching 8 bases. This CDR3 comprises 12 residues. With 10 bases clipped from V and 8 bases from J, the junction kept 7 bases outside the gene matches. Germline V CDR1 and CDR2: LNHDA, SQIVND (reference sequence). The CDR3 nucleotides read TGTGCCACTTCGGACAGGGACGATGAGCAGTTCTTC. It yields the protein CATSDRDDEQFF.

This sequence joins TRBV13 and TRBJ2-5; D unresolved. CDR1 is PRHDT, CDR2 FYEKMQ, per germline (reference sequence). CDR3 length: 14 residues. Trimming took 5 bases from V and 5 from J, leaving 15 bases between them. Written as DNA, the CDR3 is TGTGCCAGCAGCCCCCAGGACGGGCGGGAGACCCAGTACTTC. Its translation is CASSPQDGRETQYF.